This T cell receptor beta chain was retrieved from a study of cytomegalovirus exposure and HLA in healthy donors. 60 Vbeta and 13 Jbeta primers were used in PCR. Assay: immunoSEQ multiplex PCR; the TCRdb copy retains only in-frame clones and omits some. The profile shows under 200,000 clones, around 80% of them singletons. Study results and limitations: Cytomegalovirus-associated status was assigned to around 160 TCR beta chains. When presence/absence was analysed, sequencing depth was taken to be roughly uniform across donors.

Trimming stripped 4 bases from V and 6 bases from J, with 13 bases between. The V gene's germline CDR1 is SGDLS and CDR2 YYNGEE. The CDR3 is 13 amino acids. In the case of this clone: Its antigen is currently unknown.

Sequenced: PBMCs. The chain has TRBV9 and TRBJ1-2; possibly TRBD1 for D (5 bases). The TCR was taken from a man aged 18 to 29 in good health and CMV-seronegative. CDR3 nucleotides: TGTGCCAGCAGCCTGGGGGGAGGAAATGGCTACACCTTC. As protein: CASSLGGGNGYTF.